One sample yielded the 17 T cell receptor beta chains listed below, sequenced in a study of cytomegalovirus exposure and HLA in healthy donors (TCRdb year 2017). The receptor library was made with the immunoSEQ multiplex PCR assay. TCRdb retrieved this table from immuneACCESS and kept in-frame rearrangements only. Not all clones are present; in checked studies, unresolved V genes account for under half, and no reason is known for the remainder. In all, the sample holds around 120,000 clones, and about nine tenths of those were seen once. Of the sample, 1.5% to 2% is held by the ten largest clones. Sequencing was performed on PBMCs. Receptors were obtained from a man younger than 35 in good health and CMV-seronegative.

V usage is TRBV7-8 and J usage is TRBJ1-2, with a weak D call TRBD1 (6 bases). From germline, CDR1 is SGHVS and CDR2 FQNEAQ. Trimming removed 5 bases at V and 0 bases at J, with 16 bases between. The CDR3 is 16 residues long. CDR3 sequence: CASSPNDRFANYGYTF. Here the CDR3 DNA reads TGTGCCAGCAGCCCCAACGACAGGTTCGCTAACTATGGCTACACCTTC.

This clone was detected once. The chain joins TRBV6-6 to TRBJ1-2; D gene unclear. Looked up from germline, CDR1 is MNHNY and CDR2 is SVGAGI (reference sequence). The V and J ends lost 7 bases and 4 bases respectively, with 10 bases between them. The CDR3 totals 12 residues. Here the CDR3 DNA reads TGTGCCAGCAAACAGACCTCCTATGGCTACACCTTC. Translated: CASKQTSYGYTF.

Only one count was recorded for this clone. V gene TRBV7-8 combines with J gene TRBJ1-1; TRBD1 is a possible D gene (6 bases). Trimming pared 6 bases from V and 2 bases from J, leaving 19 bases between. The germline CDR1 and CDR2 sequences are SGHVS and FQNEAQ. This CDR3 region has 16 residues. The CDR3 is CASRRTSGTPNTEAFF. The CDR3 bases are TGTGCCAGCAGAAGAACGTCCGGGACACCTAACACTGAAGCTTTCTTT.

This clone was detected a few times. This chain connects TRBV6-1 to TRBJ1-3; D unclear. The germline CDR1 and CDR2 sequences are MNHNS and SASEGT. This CDR3 has 15 residues. Trimming pared 0 bases from V and 4 bases from J, leaving 10 bases between. The CDR3 nucleotides are TGTGCCAGCAGTGAAGCGCTGACGGAGGGAAACACCATATATTTT. Its protein product is CASSEALTEGNTIYF.

The V gene is TRBV23-1, the J gene TRBJ2-4; 12 bases align to TRBD2. TRBV23-1 is classed as an ORF, of uncertain function. V was pared by 0 bases and J by 6 bases, with 9 bases of the junction left unmatched. This CDR3 is built from 18 residues. Written as DNA, the CDR3 is TGCGCCAGCAGTCAATCCGGACTAGCGGGATACGGGGGAAACATTCAGTACTTC. It yields the protein CASSQSGLAGYGGNIQYF.

This clone was seen once. The gene calls are TRBV4-3 and TRBJ2-2; no clear D. CDR3 length equals 17 residues. Trimming left V 0 bases short and J 4 bases short, with 15 bases between. Germline V gene data show CDR1 as LGHNA and CDR2 as YSLEER. Written as DNA, the CDR3 is TGCGCCAGCAGCCAAGATCTCGACTCGAGCGCCACCGGGGAGCTGTTTTTT. It codes for CASSQDLDSSATGELFF.

V and J are TRBV7-9 and TRBJ2-2; maybe TRBD2 (5 bases). The CDR3 spans 16 residues. Looked up from germline, CDR1 is SEHNR and CDR2 is FQNEAQ (reference sequence). The ends were cut back, 4 bases at V and 3 bases at J, with 15 bases in the middle. CDR3 sequence (DNA): TGTGCCAGCAGCTCCCCGTCGCGGGTAGACACCGGGGAGCTGTTTTTT. Translated: CASSSPSRVDTGELFF.

The genes are TRBV11-2 and TRBJ2-1; the D is unclear. The germline V gene encodes CDR1 SGHAT and CDR2 FQNNGV. V was clipped by 6 bases and J by 7 bases, with 16 bases between them. This CDR3 is 14 amino acids long. CDR3 protein: CASRLPGSRNEQFF. CDR3 sequence (DNA): TGTGCCAGCAGACTTCCAGGATCACGGAATGAGCAGTTCTTC.

The rearrangement joins TRBV6-1 to TRBJ2-3; D unresolved. CDR3 size: 15 residues. Trimming pared 4 bases from V and 0 bases from J, leaving 11 bases between. From germline, CDR1 is MNHNS and CDR2 SASEGT. CDR3 nucleotides: TGTGCCAGCAGTGTTTGGCGGCTAAGCACAGATACGCAGTATTTT. This translates into CASSVWRLSTDTQYF.

The genes are TRBV27 and TRBJ1-1; D is perhaps TRBD1 (6 bases). V was shortened by 4 bases and J by 2 bases, with 11 bases between the two germline ends. The CDR3 has 14 amino acids. CDR1 MNHEY and CDR2 SMNVEV come from the germline V gene (reference sequence). The CDR3 bases are TGTGCCAGCAGTTGGACAGCCCTCAACACTGAAGCTTTCTTT. Translation: CASSWTALNTEAFF.

The chain combines TRBV4-2 with TRBJ2-7; 7 nucleotides agree with TRBD1. Per the germline V gene, CDR1 is LGHNA and CDR2 is YNFKEQ. The V and J ends lost 2 bases and 5 bases, in that order; junction bases with no gene match: 9. This CDR3 is built from 15 residues. DNA for the CDR3: TGTGCCAGCAGCCAAAACAGGGGTAGTTCCCACGAGCAGTACTTC. As protein: CASSQNRGSSHEQYF.

CDR3 nucleotide sequence: TGTGCCACCGGGACTAGCGGGAGTTCCCAAGAGACCCAGTACTTC. It is translated as CATGTSGSSQETQYF. The rearrangement joins TRBV7-9 to TRBJ2-5, with TRBD2 matching over 14 bases. The CDR3 has 15 residues. V dropped 10 bases and J dropped 1; count of bases not matched to a gene: 5. CDR1 is SEHNR, CDR2 FQNEAQ, per germline (reference sequence).

The chain carries TRBV28 and TRBJ2-1; D might be TRBD2 (6 bases). The germline V gene encodes CDR1 MDHEN and CDR2 SYDVKM. CDR3 length: 14 residues. Trimming stripped 3 bases from V and 5 bases from J, with 11 bases between. For the CDR3, the DNA is TGTGCCAGCAGTTTTGGGGGGTACCACAATGAGCAGTTCTTC. Translated, it gives CASSFGGYHNEQFF.

This chain connects TRBV27 to TRBJ2-3; D unclear. CDR1 and CDR2 from the germline V gene are MNHEY and SMNVEV (reference sequence). Trimming took 6 bases from V and 0 from J, leaving 13 bases between them. CDR3 size: 15 residues. The CDR3 DNA reads TGTGCCAGCAGCCAAAAACACGTTAGCACAGATACGCAGTATTTT. This codes for CASSQKHVSTDTQYF.

A single count supports this clone. This chain joins TRBV25-1 and TRBJ2-2; 10 positions match TRBD2. Germline CDR1 and CDR2: MGHDK and SYGVNS. V shed 2 bases, J shed 0 bases, and the junction held 6 bases outside the gene matches. The CDR3 has 18 residues. The CDR3 sequence is CASSEPWSGRANTGELFF. DNA of the CDR3: TGTGCCAGCAGTGAACCGTGGAGCGGGAGGGCGAACACCGGGGAGCTGTTTTTT.

The chain joins TRBV11-3 to TRBJ2-2; TRBD2 matches at 10 bases. The CDR3 totals 18 residues. With V trimmed by 10 bases and J by 0 bases, 14 bases remained unmatched. CDR1 is SGHNT and CDR2 is YENEEA in the germline V gene. Written as DNA, the CDR3 is TGTGCCACCCAGCGAGCGGGAGGGGTGATCGCGAACACCGGGGAGCTGTTTTTT. Amino acids: CATQRAGGVIANTGELFF.

As concerns this clone: The junction differs from germline at one of its ends, possibly a read error. The V gene is TRBV19, the J gene TRBJ1-1; TRBD1 might be the D (6 bases). This CDR3 has 11 residues. CDR1 is LNHDA, CDR2 SQIVND, per germline (reference sequence). CDR3 region: CASSWDTEAFF. The CDR3 bases are TGTGCCAGTAGCTGGGACACCGAAGCTTTCTTT.